The 32 T cell receptor beta chains given below trace back to one sample, sequenced in a study of cytomegalovirus exposure and HLA in healthy donors. PCR primers comprised 60 Vbeta and 13 Jbeta primers. Using immunoSEQ multiplex PCR, the repertoire was profiled, and TCRdb retains in-frame clones only, with some absent. There are 150,000 to 200,000 clones in the sample; roughly 76% occur only once, and roughly 13% lies in the top ten. Sequences were obtained from PBMCs. These receptors were taken from a woman aged 45 to 65 in good health and CMV-seronegative.

The CDR3 reads CASSPHGVASGIGEQFF. For the CDR3, the DNA is TGCGCCAGCAGCCCCCACGGGGTGGCTAGCGGGATAGGTGAGCAGTTCTTC. The V and J genes are TRBV4-3 and TRBJ2-1, with TRBD2 matching 9 bases. Germline trimming cut 4 bases from V and 9 bases from J; bases unmatched to any gene: 16. CDR1 and CDR2 from the germline V gene are LGHNA and YSLEER. The CDR3 totals 17 residues.

The V call is TRBV2, the J call TRBJ1-2; possibly TRBD1 for D (5 bases). Germline lookup yields CDR1 SNHLY and CDR2 FYNNEI. Deletions cut 3 bases from V and 7 bases from J, with 9 bases between. The CDR3 spans 12 residues. The CDR3: CASSEDIGGYTF. The CDR3 DNA is TGTGCCAGCAGTGAGGACATAGGTGGCTACACCTTC. Using reference TRBV2 and TRBJ1-2 for the parts outside the CDR3, the full variable domain is EPEVTQTPSHQVTQMGQEVILRCVPISNHLYFYWYRQILGQKVEFLVSFYNNEISEKSEIFDDQFSVERPDGSNFTLKIRSTKLEDSAMYFCASSEDIGGYTFGSGTRLTVV.

The V and J genes are TRBV28 and TRBJ1-1; 7 nucleotides agree with TRBD1. CDR1 and CDR2 from the germline V gene are MDHEN and SYDVKM. The CDR3 runs 17 residues. V lost 5 bases and J lost 0; bases outside the gene matches: 12. The chain's CDR3 is CASSPRWDDRVNTEAFF. For the CDR3, the DNA is TGTGCCAGCAGTCCCAGATGGGATGACAGGGTGAACACTGAAGCTTTCTTT.

The J gene is TRBJ2-5, the V gene TRBV4-3; no firm D call. Per the germline V gene, CDR1 is LGHNA and CDR2 is YSLEER. The CDR3 loop spans 14 amino acids. V was clipped by 0 bases and J by 5 bases, with 10 bases between them. CDR3: CASSQDRYSETQYF. As DNA, the CDR3 is TGCGCCAGCAGCCAAGATCGGTATTCGGAGACCCAGTACTTC.

The V gene is TRBV30, the J gene TRBJ1-1; 9 bases match TRBD1. Unmatched junction bases numbered 4, after V lost 0 bases and J lost 5 bases. The germline V gene has CDR1 GTSNPN and CDR2 SVGIG (reference sequence). The CDR3 runs to 14 residues. CDR3 residues: CAWSVTTGGTEAFF. In DNA form, the CDR3 reads TGTGCCTGGAGTGTGACGACAGGGGGGACTGAAGCTTTCTTT.

This CDR3 is CAWSVGEVKFF. The CDR3 bases are TGTGCCTGGAGTGTAGGGGAGGTGAAGTTCTTC. The rearrangement joins TRBV30 to TRBJ2-1, with D tentatively TRBD2 (6 bases). The germline V and J ends were trimmed by 0 bases and 14 bases, with 11 bases remaining between them. The CDR3 loop spans 11 amino acids. Germline loops: CDR1 GTSNPN, CDR2 SVGIG (reference sequence).

The rearrangement links TRBV27 to TRBJ1-5; TRBD1 matches 11 bases. This CDR3 is built from 15 residues. Unmatched junction bases numbered 2, after V lost 6 bases and J lost 1 base. Per germline, CDR1 MNHEY and CDR2 SMNVEV (reference sequence). The CDR3 loop reads CASRGQGESNQPQHF. The CDR3 nucleotides read TGTGCCAGCAGGGGACAGGGGGAGAGCAATCAGCCCCAGCATTTT.

The count of this clone is one. The chain combines TRBV9 with TRBJ1-4, with a possible D match to TRBD1 (5 bases). The CDR3 has 17 amino acids. V lost 0 bases to trimming and J lost 1 base, with 13 bases between them. In germline, CDR1 is SGDLS, CDR2 YYNGEE. CDR3 DNA: TGTGCCAGCAGCGTAGGTCCCTGGGGCGGAACTAATGAAAAACTGTTTTTT. Translation gives CASSVGPWGGTNEKLFF.

A few counts support this clone. The J gene is TRBJ2-5, the V gene TRBV18; possibly TRBD2 for D (5 bases). The germline V gene encodes CDR1 KGHSH and CDR2 LQKENI. Trimming took off 5 bases at V and 7 bases at J, with 17 bases between the two ends. The CDR3 has 14 amino acids. The CDR3 nucleotides are TGTGCCAGCTCAAATGCTGGACTTGGAGGGACCCAGTACTTC. Amino acids: CASSNAGLGGTQYF.

The rearrangement links TRBV5-1 to TRBJ2-1, with D tentatively TRBD1 (5 bases). Trimming cost V 3 bases and J 5 bases, with 12 bases left between them. The CDR3 is 14 amino acids. Germline CDR1 SGHRS, CDR2 YFSETQ. The CDR3 spells CASSSDTLDNEQFF. The CDR3 DNA follows: TGCGCCAGCAGCTCGGACACCTTAGACAATGAGCAGTTCTTC.

The chain links TRBV2 to TRBJ2-7, with 10 bases lining up with TRBD2. The CDR3 is 15 amino acids. Trimming removed 8 bases from V and 7 bases from J; junction bases left unmatched: 14. CDR1 is SNHLY, CDR2 FYNNEI, per germline. The CDR3 bases are TGTGCCAGCCGAGAACTAGCGGGATCCTTCGGGGAGCAGTACTTC. Its protein product is CASRELAGSFGEQYF.

The J gene is TRBJ2-5, the V gene TRBV27; the match to TRBD1 covers 7 bases. With the DNA end fitting TRBJ2-7 better, the J assignment may be wrong. Germline V gene sequence: CDR1 MNHEY, CDR2 SMNVEV (reference sequence). This CDR3 region has 15 residues. CDR3 in amino acids: CASSLRAGGSYEQYF. The DNA of the CDR3 is TGTGCCAGCAGTTTAAGGGCAGGGGGTTCCTACGAGCAGTACTTC.

The chain joins TRBV27 to TRBJ2-5; the match to TRBD2 covers 7 bases. V trimming: 3 bases; J trimming: 4 bases; junction bases outside the gene matches: 26. Germline V lookup: CDR1 MNHEY, CDR2 SMNVEV (reference sequence). The CDR3 covers 21 residues. Written as DNA, the CDR3 is TGTGCCAGCAGTTTTGGTTTCAGGAGGCAGGCCAGAGGACTAGGTTTAGAGACCCAGTACTTC. It specifies CASSFGFRRQARGLGLETQYF.

The J gene is TRBJ2-7, the V gene TRBV5-5; TRBD1 is a possible D gene (5 bases). CDR1 and CDR2 (germline): SGHKS, YYEKEE (reference sequence). The CDR3 has 13 amino acids. Trimming stripped 4 bases from V and 2 bases from J, with 10 bases between. Here the CDR3 reads CASSPPGPYEQYF. The CDR3 DNA is TGTGCCAGCAGCCCTCCAGGGCCCTACGAGCAGTACTTC.

As concerns this clone: The junction departs from the called germline gene at one end, perhaps through a read error. The chain is built from TRBV6-5 and TRBJ2-1; D is uncertain. The germline V gene has CDR1 MNHEY and CDR2 SVGAGI. CDR3 length: 11 residues. The CDR3 loop reads CASGLRDSLIF. The CDR3 DNA reads TGTGCCAGCGGTTTAAGAGACTCCTTGATCTTC.

This clone was observed once. V is TRBV9 and J is TRBJ1-2; the match to TRBD1 covers 7 bases. The CDR3 has 15 amino acids. Germline assignment: CDR1 SGDLS and CDR2 YYNGEE. V was clipped by 4 bases and J by 6 bases; unmatched bases: 12. CDR3 DNA sequence: TGTGCCAGCAGCTTTCCACTGACAGGGTGGGATGGCTACACCTTC. Translation gives CASSFPLTGWDGYTF.

The rearrangement links TRBV28 to TRBJ1-6; 10 positions match TRBD1. V shed 2 bases and J 9 bases; nucleotides not matched to a gene: 7. The CDR3 contains 16 residues. The V gene's germline CDR1 is MDHEN and CDR2 SYDVKM. The CDR3 DNA is TGTGCCAGCAGTTTAAGGGCGGGACAGGGGACTTCACCCCTCCACTTT. The encoded protein is CASSLRAGQGTSPLHF.

CDR3 coding DNA: TGTGCCAGCTCGCCCCCAGTGGGACAGAACTATGGCTACACCTTC. Residues: CASSPPVGQNYGYTF. The genes are TRBV18 and TRBJ1-2; 7 positions match TRBD1. Trimming at V came to 6 bases and at J to 2 bases, leaving 9 bases not matched to a gene. The CDR3 contains 15 residues. Per the germline V gene, CDR1 is KGHSH and CDR2 is LQKENI.

The chain employs TRBV5-4 and TRBJ2-3, with TRBD2 as a possible D gene (7 bases). This CDR3 region has 17 residues. V lost 3 bases, J lost 2 bases, and 19 bases lay in between. CDR1 SGHNT and CDR2 YYREEE come from the germline V gene (reference sequence). CDR3 in amino acids: CASSWGGPQTDTDTQYF. CDR3 DNA sequence: TGTGCCAGCAGCTGGGGGGGGCCCCAAACCGACACAGATACGCAGTATTTT.

This clone came up a few times. The J gene is TRBJ1-3, the V gene TRBV6-1; no clear D gene. The V end lost 1 base, the J end lost 4 bases, and 11 bases lay between the germline ends. The length of the CDR3 is 15 residues. The germline CDR1 and CDR2 sequences are MNHNS and SASEGT. CDR3 sequence: CASSEVRGYGNTIYF. The CDR3 DNA follows: TGTGCCAGCAGTGAAGTCAGAGGGTACGGAAACACCATATATTTT.

The J gene is TRBJ2-3, the V gene TRBV18, with unresolved D. V shed 6 bases and J shed 3 bases, with 13 bases lying between them. Germline CDR1 reads KGHSH; CDR2 reads LQKENI. There are 14 residues in the CDR3. The chain's CDR3 is CASSHRRVTDTQYF. The CDR3 nucleotides read TGTGCCAGCTCGCACCGACGGGTTACAGATACGCAGTATTTT.

This clone was observed a single time. J is TRBJ2-3 and V is TRBV29-1; no clear D gene. CDR3 length equals 14 residues. Trimming removed 4 bases from V and 2 bases from J, with 13 bases in between. The germline CDR1 and CDR2 sequences are SQVTM and ANQGSEA. CDR3 nucleotides: TGCAGCGTTGGCCATGTGGCAAACACAGATACGCAGTATTTT. Amino acids: CSVGHVANTDTQYF.

This chain connects TRBV5-6 to TRBJ1-1; 8 bases map to TRBD1. Germline V lookup: CDR1 SGHDT, CDR2 YYEEEE. The CDR3 runs 13 residues. V trimming: 6 bases; J trimming: 4 bases; junction bases outside the gene matches: 5. CDR3 protein: CASTITGGTEAFF. CDR3 sequence (DNA): TGTGCCAGCACCATAACAGGGGGCACTGAAGCTTTCTTT. Based on the CDR3 plus reference TRBV5-6 and TRBJ1-1, the full variable domain is DAGVTQSPTHLIKTRGQQVTLRCSPKSGHDTVSWYQQALGQGPQFIFQYYEEEERQRGNFPDRFSGHQFPNYSSELNVNALLLGDSALYLCASTITGGTEAFFGQGTRLTVV.

The chain couples TRBV27 to TRBJ2-7, with D possibly being TRBD2 (6 bases). Trimming stripped 2 bases from V and 5 bases from J, with 13 bases between. Germline V gene data show CDR1 as MNHEY and CDR2 as SMNVEV (reference sequence). There are 14 residues in the CDR3. This chain's CDR3 is CASSLGGGIDEQYF. Written as DNA, the CDR3 is TGTGCCAGCAGTTTAGGTGGAGGGATCGACGAGCAGTACTTC.

This sequence joins TRBV10-3 and TRBJ2-1; D uncertain. The germline V and J ends were trimmed by 2 bases and 5 bases, with 4 bases remaining between them. This CDR3 has 12 amino acids. Per germline, CDR1 ENHRY and CDR2 SYGVKD. The CDR3 is CAISEINNEQFF. The CDR3 DNA is TGTGCCATCAGTGAGATCAACAATGAGCAGTTCTTC.

J is TRBJ2-7 and V is TRBV5-8; 9 bases line up with TRBD1. CDR3 length: 14 amino acids. V gave up 5 bases and J gave up 2 bases; unmatched junction bases: 5. CDR1 is SGHTS and CDR2 is YDEGEE in the germline V gene. CDR3 DNA sequence: TGTGCCAGCAGTCGGACAGGGGTAACCTACGAGCAGTACTTC. This codes for CASSRTGVTYEQYF.

The chain carries TRBV7-2 and TRBJ2-5; no clear D gene. Trimming removed 5 bases from V and 2 bases from J, with 12 bases in between. The germline V gene encodes CDR1 SGHTA and CDR2 FQGNSA. CDR3 size: 14 residues. This CDR3 reads CASSSPGSQETQYF. In DNA form, the CDR3 reads TGTGCCAGCAGCAGCCCCGGGTCTCAAGAGACCCAGTACTTC.

This chain's CDR3 is CASSLYPGGNEQFF. The CDR3 DNA reads TGTGCCAGCAGTTTATATCCGGGGGGAAATGAGCAGTTCTTC. V gene TRBV28 combines with J gene TRBJ2-1; 7 nucleotides agree with TRBD2. The CDR3 totals 14 residues. CDR1 is MDHEN and CDR2 is SYDVKM in the germline V gene. V was clipped by 1 base and J by 7 bases; unmatched bases: 4. Supplemented by reference TRBV28 and TRBJ2-1, the full variable domain reads DVKVTQSSRYLVKRTGEKVFLECVQDMDHENMFWYRQDPGLGLRLIYFSYDVKMKEKGDIPEGYSVSREKKERFSLILESASTNQTSMYLCASSLYPGGNEQFFGPGTRLTVL.

The sample holds a few counts of this clone. This chain connects TRBV27 to TRBJ2-7, with 7 positions matching TRBD1. The CDR3 is made up of 13 amino acids. Germline V gene lookup returns CDR1 MNHEY and CDR2 SMNVEV (reference sequence). With V trimmed by 5 bases and J by 3 bases, 4 bases remained unmatched. The CDR3 loop reads CASSRDSLYEQYF. CDR3 bases: TGTGCCAGCAGTCGGGACAGCCTCTACGAGCAGTACTTC.

The chain uses TRBV19 and TRBJ2-2; the match to TRBD2 covers 7 bases. V lost 3 bases, J lost 3 bases, and 10 bases stayed unmatched. Germline loops: CDR1 LNHDA, CDR2 SQIVND (reference sequence). The CDR3 spans 17 residues. CDR3 coding DNA: TGTGCCAGTAGTATCGTCCTATTGGCGGGGGACACCGGGGAGCTGTTTTTT. Protein sequence: CASSIVLLAGDTGELFF.

This chain links TRBV2 with TRBJ1-2; the D gene is possibly TRBD1 (5 bases). Germline V gene sequence: CDR1 SNHLY, CDR2 FYNNEI. The CDR3 consists of 13 residues. Trimming pared 3 bases from V and 2 bases from J, leaving 7 bases between. The CDR3 sequence is CASSEGGNYGYTF. CDR3 coding DNA: TGTGCCAGCAGTGAGGGGGGGAACTATGGCTACACCTTC. Looking up the rest from reference TRBV2 and TRBJ1-2 gives the full variable domain: EPEVTQTPSHQVTQMGQEVILRCVPISNHLYFYWYRQILGQKVEFLVSFYNNEISEKSEIFDDQFSVERPDGSNFTLKIRSTKLEDSAMYFCASSEGGNYGYTFGSGTRLTVV.

The chain carries TRBV27 and TRBJ1-2, with TRBD1 as a possible D gene (6 bases). V lost 4 bases and J lost 6, with 21 bases in between. This CDR3 has 16 residues. Germline values: CDR1 MNHEY, CDR2 SMNVEV (reference sequence). CDR3 sequence (DNA): TGTGCCAGCAGTTCGTACGGACAGCTGAAAAGGGATGGCTACACCTTC. Its translation: CASSSYGQLKRDGYTF.